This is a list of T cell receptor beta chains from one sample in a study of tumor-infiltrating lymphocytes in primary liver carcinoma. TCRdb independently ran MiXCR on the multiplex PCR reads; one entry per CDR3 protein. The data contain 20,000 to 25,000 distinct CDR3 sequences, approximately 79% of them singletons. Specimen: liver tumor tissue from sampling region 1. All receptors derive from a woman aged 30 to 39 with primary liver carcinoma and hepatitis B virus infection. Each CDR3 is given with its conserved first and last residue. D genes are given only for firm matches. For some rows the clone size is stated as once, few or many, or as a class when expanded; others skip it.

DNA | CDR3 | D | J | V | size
TGTGCCAGCAGTTATAGGGGGCAGGGTAATCACGAGCGGTACTTC | CASSYRGQGNHERYF | TRBD1 | TRBJ2-7 | TRBV12-3/TRBV12-4 | once
TGTGCCGGCAACCGTCGGGAGGGGGACCCCGGGGAACTGTTTTTT | CAGNRREGDPGELFF | TRBD2 | TRBJ2-2 | TRBV11-3 | NA
TGTGCCAGCAGTTCCATATTAGACCGGGGAGGCCGGATAGGGCAGTATTTT | CASSSILDRGGRIGQYF | NA | TRBJ2-3 | TRBV6-6 | NA
TGCGCAAGCAGCCAGTCGGTCTGGCTGGGTGATCCCGATCATATGCAGTATTTT | CASSQSVWLGDPDHMQYF | NA | TRBJ2-3 | TRBV4-3 | NA
TGCGCCGGCAGCTTGGACAGGTGCAATGAGCAGTTCTTC | CAGSLDRCNEQFF | TRBD1 | TRBJ2-1 | TRBV5-8 | NA
TGCGCCAGCATCGCTGTGCTGGAGATCTATGGCTACACCTTC | CASIAVLEIYGYTF | NA | TRBJ1-2 | TRBV4-3 | once
TGTGTTAACAGTGCCGTCGGGGAGCTGTTTTTT | CVNSAVGELFF | NA | TRBJ2-2 | TRBV6-1 | NA
TGTGCCAGCTCACCTGCGACAGGCGGTTACAATGAGCAGTTCTTC | CASSPATGGYNEQFF | NA | TRBJ2-1 | TRBV18 | NA
TGTACCACCAGTGAGAAGACACTCCCATTAGATACGCAGTATTTT | CTTSEKTLPLDTQYF | NA | TRBJ2-3 | TRBV24-1 | NA
TGCGCCAGCAGCCAAGATGCGGGAGGCTCCTATAATGAGCAGCTCTTC | CASSQDAGGSYNEQLF | TRBD2 | TRBJ2-1 | TRBV4-3 | NA
TGTGCCAACAGCCCCGGGACAGAAACTTACTTT | CANSPGTETYF | TRBD1 | TRBJ1-1 | TRBV11-2 | NA
TGTGCCATCAGTCCGCGGGCAGGGATCACCGGGGAGCTGTTTTTT | CAISPRAGITGELFF | NA | TRBJ2-2 | TRBV6-5 | once
TGTGCCAGCAGCTTAGGGACATGTACAACCTACGAACAGTACTTC | CASSLGTCTTYEQYF | NA | TRBJ2-7 | TRBV11-3 | few
TGCGCCAGCAGCCAAGATGTGGGAAGCCCCTACAATGAACAGTTCTTC | CASSQDVGSPYNEQFF | NA | TRBJ2-1 | TRBV4-3 | NA
TGCGCCAGCAGCCAAGATAGGGGCAGTGGGGGCACTGAAGCTTTCTTT | CASSQDRGSGGTEAFF | NA | TRBJ1-1 | TRBV4-1 | NA
TGTGCCAGCAATTATACGGACAGCAGCTCCTACGAGCAGTACTTC | CASNYTDSSSYEQYF | NA | TRBJ2-7 | TRBV6-5 | NA
TGTGCCAACAGCTTAACTGTCAGGGGTCCTTTCTACACCACATATTTT | CANSLTVRGPFYTTYF | NA | TRBJ1-3 | TRBV7-3 | NA
NA | CANSLAPESPGSCFF | NA | TRBJ2-2 | TRBV5-6 | NA
TGCGCCAGCAACCCTCCTCTGGCGCCCTACGATGAGCAGTCCTTC | CASNPPLAPYDEQSF | NA | TRBJ2-1 | TRBV4-1 | NA
TGCTTCAGCAGCCAAGATCGTATTATGGGGTGGAATGAAAAACTGTTTTTT | CFSSQDRIMGWNEKLFF | NA | TRBJ1-4 | TRBV4-3 | NA
TGTGCCAGTAGCTTTGGGGTAACAGAGGTAGGGAAGGAGACCCAGTACTTC | CASSFGVTEVGKETQYF | NA | TRBJ2-5 | TRBV7-9 | NA
TGTATCAGCAGCTTAGATGCTAGCGGGACGGATACGCAGTATTTT | CISSLDASGTDTQYF | TRBD2 | TRBJ2-3 | TRBV11-2 | NA
TGCGCCAGCGGTTTACAGGTTTGGAGTGGTCAGCCTCAGCATTTT | CASGLQVWSGQPQHF | NA | TRBJ1-5 | TRBV28 | NA
TGTGCCAGCAGCCAAGACAGGTCTTCCCAAGAGACCCAGCGCTTC | CASSQDRSSQETQRF | NA | TRBJ2-5 | TRBV14 | NA
TGTGCCAGCGGGACAGCCTACACAGATACGCAGTATTTT | CASGTAYTDTQYF | TRBD1 | TRBJ2-3 | TRBV12-3/TRBV12-4 | medium-sized
TGTGCCAACAGCCCCAGTAGAGTAGTCCTCGAAGGGGAGCTGTTTTTT | CANSPSRVVLEGELFF | NA | TRBJ2-2 | TRBV7-8 | NA
TGTGCCAGCAGCGCGGGACAAGCGGGTATTATTGATACGCGGTATTTT | CASSAGQAGIIDTRYF | NA | TRBJ2-3 | TRBV11-2 | NA
TGTGCCTGGAGCTCGGGTCCCCTGAACGAGCAGTACTTC | CAWSSGPLNEQYF | NA | TRBJ2-7 | TRBV30 | NA
TGTGCCAGCAGCTTAGAAGGGGCCGATAGGGAGACCCAGTACTTC | CASSLEGADRETQYF | NA | TRBJ2-5 | TRBV7-8 | many
TGTGCCTGGAGTCCCCCCTCTGCAGCGAACACTGAAGCTTTCTTT | CAWSPPSAANTEAFF | NA | TRBJ1-1 | TRBV30 | NA
TGTGCTACCCGTGACGTTAATGGTAATGAGCAGTTCTTC | CATRDVNGNEQFF | NA | TRBJ2-1 | TRBV24-1 | NA
TGTGCCAGCAGCGACAGCCGGTATAGCAATCAGCCCCAGCATTTT | CASSDSRYSNQPQHF | NA | TRBJ1-5 | TRBV7-8 | many
TGTGCCAGCAGCCGATTAGATACGGGGACCGATCAGCCCCAGCATTTT | CASSRLDTGTDQPQHF | NA | TRBJ1-5 | TRBV12-3/TRBV12-4 | large